These T cell receptor beta chains were read from a single sample in a study of memory CD4+ T cells and cytomegalovirus serostatus. The table came from immunoSEQ multiplex PCR; TCRdb's copy has only in-frame clones and leaves some out. The data show tens of thousands of clones, 70% to 80% seen once. Sequenced material: memory CD4+ T cells from blood. Source of these receptors: an adult in good health and CMV-seronegative. CDR3s include the opening cysteine and the closing phenylalanine or tryptophan. A D gene is named only where the DNA matches it firmly. Clone size is given for some rows only: seen once, a few or many times, or a class if the clone is expanded.

TRBV5-8,TRBJ1-2,-,-,CASSLRAGVAYGYTF,TGTGCCAGCAGCTTGAGGGCAGGGGTCGCCTATGGCTACACCTTC
TRBV29-1,TRBJ1-2,-,-,CSARGGPKDYGYTF,TGCAGCGCAAGGGGGGGACCTAAGGATTATGGCTACACCTTC
TRBV7-2,TRBJ1-3,-,-,CASSLWGEGRKDTIYF,TGTGCCAGCAGCTTATGGGGCGAAGGCAGGAAAGACACCATATATTTT
TRBV19,TRBJ2-3,-,-,CASSIGGTGAGDTQYF,TGTGCCAGTAGTATCGGGGGTACGGGGGCTGGGGATACGCAGTATTTT
TRBV5-1,TRBJ1-4,-,-,CASARGTPHNEKLFF,TGCGCCAGCGCTCGCGGGACCCCGCATAATGAAAAACTGTTTTTT
TRBV13,TRBJ2-7,-,-,CASSLGTLSRYF,TGTGCCAGCAGCTTAGGAACCCTCAGCAGGTACTTC
TRBV28,TRBJ2-7,-,-,CASSSPPEQYF,TGTGCCAGCAGTTCTCCGCCCGAGCAGTACTTC
TRBV4-3,TRBJ1-4,TRBD1,-,CASSNNRGPNEKLFF,TGCGCCAGCAGCAACAACAGGGGGCCAAATGAAAAACTGTTTTTT
TRBV6-6,TRBJ1-2,-,-,CASSYEGNGYTF,TGTGCCAGCAGTTACGAGGGGAATGGCTACACCTTC
TRBV27,TRBJ2-7,-,once,CASRRGGQAYYEQYF,TGTGCCAGCAGGCGGGGGGGACAGGCGTACTACGAGCAGTACTTC
TRBV6-5,TRBJ1-4,-,-,CASSYDQGEKLFF,TGTGCCAGCAGTTATGACCAGGGGGAAAAACTGTTTTTT
TRBV6-6,TRBJ1-5,TRBD1,-,CASSLPGQGGNQPQHF,TGTGCCAGCAGCCTCCCGGGACAGGGGGGTAATCAGCCCCAGCATTTT
TRBV28,TRBJ1-5,TRBD1,-,CASSLLTGNNQPQHF,TGTGCCAGCAGTTTGTTGACAGGGAACAATCAGCCCCAGCATTTT
TRBV28,TRBJ1-2,-,-,CASGSRGRLAGYTF,TGTGCCAGCGGGAGCCGGGGGAGATTAGCTGGCTACACCTTC